The 6 T cell receptor beta chains reported below all come from one sample, sequenced in a study of a mutant IDH1 vaccine in newly diagnosed glioma. The time point is: week 23, last vaccination. Doses comprised 300 ug of mutant IDH1 20-mer peptide each, plus topical imiquimod. The table came from immunoSEQ multiplex PCR; TCRdb's copy has only in-frame clones and leaves some out. The sample yields roughly 45,000 clones, about 88% seen once. These receptors' targets are unknown. The specimen was PBMCs, collected from a glioma patient whose treatment included an IDH1 peptide vaccine. The source is a woman aged 18-29 years with glioma. Some clones in this sample may be carry-over from other donors' samples.

V usage is TRBV5-5 and J usage is TRBJ2-2; D gene ambiguous. Germline V gene lookup returns CDR1 SGHKS and CDR2 YYEKEE (reference sequence). The CDR3 totals 13 residues. The V end was cut by 4 bases, the J end by 4 bases, with 8 bases between. The CDR3 sequence is CASSGISTGELFF. The CDR3 DNA reads as TGTGCCAGCAGCGGGATATCCACCGGGGAGCTGTTTTTT.

This clone was seen a handful of times. The chain employs TRBV4-2 and TRBJ1-1, with D uncertain. This CDR3 has 13 residues. Germline V gene data show CDR1 as LGHNA and CDR2 as YNFKEQ. Trimming took off 0 bases at V and 3 bases at J, with 5 bases between the two ends. Written as DNA, the CDR3 is TGTGCCAGCAGCCAAGACCGCTACACTGAAGCTTTCTTT. Amino acids: CASSQDRYTEAFF.

This chain joins TRBV5-6 and TRBJ1-5, with 7 bases matching TRBD1. Germline lookup yields CDR1 SGHDT and CDR2 YYEEEE. The CDR3 loop spans 14 amino acids. With V trimmed by 2 bases and J by 6 bases, 5 bases remained unmatched. CDR3: CASSFGTVGQPQHF. The CDR3 nucleotides read TGTGCCAGCAGCTTCGGGACAGTAGGTCAGCCCCAGCATTTT. The whole variable domain, remainder taken from reference TRBV5-6 and TRBJ1-5, is DAGVTQSPTHLIKTRGQQVTLRCSPKSGHDTVSWYQQALGQGPQFIFQYYEEEERQRGNFPDRFSGHQFPNYSSELNVNALLLGDSALYLCASSFGTVGQPQHFGDGTRLSIL.

The V call is TRBV25-1, the J call TRBJ1-4, with a tentative D call TRBD1 (5 bases). Germline lookup yields CDR1 MGHDK and CDR2 SYGVNS. Between the trimmed V and J ends, which lost 4 bases and 7 bases, there was a span of 16 bases. CDR3 size: 15 residues. The CDR3 sequence: CASSAPTGRAEKLFF. Here the CDR3 DNA reads TGTGCCAGCAGTGCTCCAACGGGGCGGGCTGAAAAACTGTTTTTT.

The chain recombines TRBV7-8 with TRBJ2-2, with D uncertain. Germline assignment: CDR1 SGHVS and CDR2 FQNEAQ. The CDR3 contains 13 residues. The V and J ends lost 5 bases and 1 base respectively, with 5 bases between them. CDR3: CASSRQNTGELFF. The DNA of the CDR3 is TGTGCCAGCAGCCGACAGAACACCGGGGAGCTGTTTTTT.

This chain uses TRBV19 with TRBJ1-3; 7 bases are a match to TRBD1. Germline CDR1 and CDR2: LNHDA and SQIVND (reference sequence). After removal of 8 bases from V and 3 bases from J, the junction contained 10 bases not matched to a gene. This CDR3 has 15 amino acids. The CDR3 sequence: CASSQEGASGNTIYF. The CDR3 coding sequence is TGTGCCAGTTCCCAAGAGGGGGCAAGTGGAAACACCATATATTTT.